The present TCR beta chain was sequenced within a study of cytomegalovirus exposure and HLA in healthy donors. Study context: Some 77 million unique TCRs from HLA-typed donors were held in an early release of data.

This clone turned up a few times. Its antigen remains unidentified. Healthy bone marrow donors made up the donors. The PCR made use of 60 Vbeta and 13 Jbeta primers. The assay was immunoSEQ multiplex PCR, and TCRdb's table has in-frame clones only and misses some. This sample has around 140,000 clones, with around 75% found just once. Trimming cost V 3 bases and J 5 bases; bases outside gene matches: 6. This CDR3 contains 14 residues. Germline lookup yields CDR1 SGHAT and CDR2 FQNNGV. Study-level findings and limits: A later analysis showed TCR association rates differing by HLA locus, peaking at DRB1 and lowest at HLA-C. Associated with cytomegalovirus, according to the listing, were 150 to 200 TCR beta chains.

V usage is TRBV11-2 and J usage is TRBJ2-7; 8 bases match TRBD2. The clonotype was recovered from a woman aged 18 to 35 in good health and CMV-seronegative. Input material: PBMCs. The CDR3 DNA sequence: TGTGCCAGCAGCTTTACTAGCGGAACCGACGAGCAGTACTTC. It yields the protein CASSFTSGTDEQYF.